This entry lists 9 T cell receptor beta chains sequenced from one sample in a study of regulatory T cells in long-lasting Graves disease. The time point denotes: newly diagnosed GD, antithyroid drugs for less than 3 months. TCR sequences were obtained from RNA taken from PBMCs. Arm-PCR of CDR3 regions and iRepertoire HTBI primers were used to build TCR beta libraries. TCRdb re-called the multiplex PCR reads through MiXCR, storing one row per CDR3 protein. The table shows around 400,000 distinct CDR3 sequences, with roughly a sixth occurring only once. The sequenced sample was peripheral blood mononuclear cells (PBMCs), obtained at new diagnosis, from a patient treated with antithyroid drugs. The receptors derive from a female donor with Graves disease.

This clonotype was observed many times. The V and J genes are TRBV28 and TRBJ2-4, with D maybe TRBD1 (6 bases). Trimming shortened V by 7 bases and J by 3 bases, and 13 bases separated the two germline ends. The CDR3 is 14 amino acids. Germline-derived CDR1 and CDR2 are MDHEN and SYDVKM. The CDR3 is CASTPGTSKNIQYF. The CDR3 nucleotides are TGTGCCAGCACCCCCGGGACAAGCAAAAACATTCAGTACTTC.

About this clonotype: A read error is likely here: a far larger clone is one base away. The missing conserved phenylalanine or tryptophan at the end of this CDR3 makes a read error likely. J is TRBJ1-1 and V is TRBV18; 7 positions match TRBD1. This CDR3 is 14 amino acids long. Germline V gene data show CDR1 as KGHSH and CDR2 as LQKENI. After removal of 5 bases from V and 1 base from J, the junction contained 4 bases not matched to a gene. The CDR3 DNA is TGTGCCAGCTCATCCTGGACAGGGAACACTGAAGCTTTCATT. As protein: CASSSWTGNTEAFI.

In its sample, this clonotype was seen a few times. V gene TRBV27 combines with J gene TRBJ2-7; D tentatively reads TRBD1 or TRBD2 (6 bases each). Per germline, CDR1 MNHEY and CDR2 SMNVEV (reference sequence). The CDR3 spans 16 residues. The V gene lost 2 bases and the J gene lost 2 bases, with 16 bases spanning the gap. DNA of the CDR3: TGTGCCAGCAGTTTAGTTGGGGGGCCCATCCCCTACGAGCAGTACTTC. It yields the protein CASSLVGGPIPYEQYF.

This clonotype has ten or more counts. The rearrangement joins TRBV12-3 or TRBV12-4 to TRBJ1-4; D is unclear. The CDR3 sequence is 12 residues long. V lost 1 base, J lost 8 bases, and 5 bases lay in between. The CDR3 reads CASSLDREKLFF. The DNA for the CDR3 is TGTGCCAGCAGTTTAGACAGAGAAAAACTGTTTTTT.

V is TRBV6-1 and J is TRBJ2-3, with 8 positions matching TRBD2. The CDR3 covers 15 residues. V was clipped by 5 bases and J by 0 bases; unmatched bases: 4. Germline values: CDR1 MNHNS, CDR2 SASEGT. This CDR3 is CASSTSGGSTDTQYF. The CDR3 coding sequence is TGTGCCAGCAGTACCAGCGGGGGAAGCACAGATACGCAGTATTTT.

The rearrangement uses TRBV5-1 and TRBJ2-5, with D perhaps matching TRBD1 or TRBD2 (6 bases each). The CDR3 has 14 amino acids. Germline V CDR1 and CDR2: SGHRS, YFSETQ. Deletions cut 2 bases from V and 7 bases from J, with 15 bases between. The chain's CDR3 is CASSLRGRPGTQYF. CDR3 in DNA: TGCGCCAGCAGCTTACGGGGGCGCCCTGGGACCCAGTACTTC. The variable domain in full, with the rest retrieved from reference TRBV5-1 and TRBJ2-5, is KAGVTQTPRYLIKTRGQQVTLSCSPISGHRSVSWYQQTPGQGLQFLFEYFSETQRNKGNFPGRFSGRQFSNSRSEMNVSTLELGDSALYLCASSLRGRPGTQYFGPGTRLLVL.

This clonotype has ten or more counts. The genes are TRBV2 and TRBJ2-6; D is unresolved. This CDR3 spans 16 amino acids. Deletions cut 1 base from V and 1 base from J, with 8 bases between. The germline CDR1 and CDR2 sequences are SNHLY and FYNNEI. The CDR3 spells CASSEGGESGANVLTF. DNA of the CDR3: TGTGCCAGCAGTGAAGGCGGAGAGTCTGGGGCCAACGTCCTGACTTTC.

This clonotype was counted at least ten times. This chain joins TRBV3-1 and TRBJ2-1, with D unclear. The CDR3 covers 17 residues. CDR1 LGHDT and CDR2 YNNKEL come from the germline V gene (reference sequence). Trimming removed 6 bases from V and 5 bases from J, with 23 bases in between. The CDR3 reads CASSQSTGTLSHNEQFF. As DNA, the CDR3 is TGTGCCAGCAGTCAATCAACTGGCACCCTATCCCACAATGAGCAGTTCTTC.

This clonotype was seen at least ten times. The chain uses TRBV6-5 and TRBJ2-1, with D perhaps given as TRBD1 or TRBD2 (5 bases each). V lost 0 bases and J lost 7, with 7 bases in between. Germline V gives CDR1 MNHEY, CDR2 SVGAGI. CDR3 length: 13 amino acids. The CDR3 DNA sequence: TGTGCCAGCAGTTACTCAGGGACGAATGAGCAGTTCTTC. Translating gives CASSYSGTNEQFF.